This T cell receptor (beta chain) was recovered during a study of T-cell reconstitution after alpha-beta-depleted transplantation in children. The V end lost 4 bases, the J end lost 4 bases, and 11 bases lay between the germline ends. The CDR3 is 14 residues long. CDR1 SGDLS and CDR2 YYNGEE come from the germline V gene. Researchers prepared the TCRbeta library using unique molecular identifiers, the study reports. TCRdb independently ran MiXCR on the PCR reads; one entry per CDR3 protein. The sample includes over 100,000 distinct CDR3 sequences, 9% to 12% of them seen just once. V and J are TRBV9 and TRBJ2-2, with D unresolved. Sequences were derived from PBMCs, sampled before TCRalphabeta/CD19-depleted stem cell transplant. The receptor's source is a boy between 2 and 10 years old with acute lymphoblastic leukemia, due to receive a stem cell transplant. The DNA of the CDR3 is TGTGCCAGCAGCCCCCGGACGGGCACCGGGGAGCTGTTTTTT. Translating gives CASSPRTGTGELFF.